The 3 T cell receptor beta chains listed next were all sequenced from one sample in a study of beta chain features in type 1 diabetes. Expressed TCRB transcripts were sequenced because the isolated RNA had all been reverse transcribed beforehand. Repertoires were generated with immunoSEQ multiplex PCR, while TCRdb's copy carries only in-frame clones and drops some. The sample has hundreds of thousands of clones; roughly 15% are singletons. Sample: naive CD4+ T cells from blood. The receptors come from a man between 18 and 35 years old in good health.

This chain uses TRBV7-7 with TRBJ2-5; a weak D match, TRBD1 (6 bases). Germline loops: CDR1 SSHAT, CDR2 FNYEAQ (reference sequence). The CDR3 is 15 residues long. V was shortened by 5 bases and J by 4 bases, with 17 bases between the two germline ends. CDR3 amino acids: CASSPGTKGGETQYF. The CDR3 DNA reads as TGTGCCAGCAGCCCCGGGACAAAGGGTGGAGAGACCCAGTACTTC.

This clone has only a few counts. The rearrangement joins TRBV5-4 to TRBJ2-5, with TRBD1 matching 11 bases. The CDR3 sequence is 17 residues long. Germline assignment: CDR1 SGHNT and CDR2 YYREEE (reference sequence). V gave up 2 bases and J gave up 3 bases; unmatched junction bases: 9. CDR3 sequence: CASSFGWDRGKEETQYF. The CDR3 DNA is TGTGCCAGCAGCTTCGGTTGGGACAGGGGGAAAGAAGAGACCCAGTACTTC.

This clone was counted only a few times. The chain joins TRBV29-1 to TRBJ2-7, with a tentative D call TRBD2 (6 bases). Trimming took off 4 bases at V and 6 bases at J, with 19 bases between the two ends. Germline values: CDR1 SQVTM, CDR2 ANQGSEA. This CDR3 comprises 14 residues. The CDR3: CSVGPGLRLSEQYF. The CDR3 region has the DNA TGCAGCGTTGGCCCGGGACTTCGACTCTCCGAGCAGTACTTC.